What follows describes a single TCR beta chain. As yet, its antigen is unknown. Each patient relapsed following autologous stem cell transplantation, and prior brentuximab vedotin exposure differed. The entry originates in a study of PD-1 blockade in classical Hodgkin lymphoma. The CDR3 contains 11 residues. CDR1 and CDR2 from the germline V gene are MNHEY and SVGAGI. The V and J ends lost 1 base and 7 bases respectively, with 4 bases between them. TCRdb's copy holds only in-frame clones and misses some; the assay was immunoSEQ multiplex PCR. In the table there are around 65,000 clones, about 87% of which are singletons. Study results and limitations: Complete responders' diversity at baseline resembled that of newly diagnosed patients.

The V gene is TRBV6-5, the J gene TRBJ1-2; D is undetermined. Source: peripheral blood mononuclear cells (PBMCs), taken at baseline. The TCR sequence derives from a human donor with classical Hodgkin lymphoma. CDR3 sequence: CASSYLGGYTF. As DNA, the CDR3 is TGTGCCAGCAGTTACTTAGGTGGCTACACCTTC.